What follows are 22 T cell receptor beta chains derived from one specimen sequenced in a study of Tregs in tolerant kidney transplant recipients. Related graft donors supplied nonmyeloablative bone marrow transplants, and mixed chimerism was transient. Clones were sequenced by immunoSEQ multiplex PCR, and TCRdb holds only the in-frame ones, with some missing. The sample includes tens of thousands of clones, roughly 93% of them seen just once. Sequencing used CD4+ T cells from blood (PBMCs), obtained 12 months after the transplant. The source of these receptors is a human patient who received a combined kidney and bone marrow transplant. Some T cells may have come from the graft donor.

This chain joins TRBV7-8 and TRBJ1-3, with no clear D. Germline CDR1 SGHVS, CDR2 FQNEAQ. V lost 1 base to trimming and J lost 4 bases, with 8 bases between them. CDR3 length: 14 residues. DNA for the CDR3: TGTGCCAGCAGCTTAGGGGTGAGGGGAAACACCATATATTTT. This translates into CASSLGVRGNTIYF.

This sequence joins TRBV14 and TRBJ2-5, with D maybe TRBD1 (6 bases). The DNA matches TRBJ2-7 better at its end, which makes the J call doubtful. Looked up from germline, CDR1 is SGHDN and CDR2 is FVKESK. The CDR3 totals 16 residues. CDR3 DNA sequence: TGTGCCAGCAGCCAAGACAGGGGAACCACGGTCTACGAGCAGTACTTC. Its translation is CASSQDRGTTVYEQYF.

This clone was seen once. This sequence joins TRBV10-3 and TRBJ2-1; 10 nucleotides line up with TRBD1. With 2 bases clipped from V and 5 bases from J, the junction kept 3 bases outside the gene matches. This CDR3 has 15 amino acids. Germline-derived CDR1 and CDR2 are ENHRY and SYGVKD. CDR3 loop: CAISERQGANNEQFF. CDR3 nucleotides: TGTGCCATCAGTGAGCGACAGGGGGCTAACAATGAGCAGTTCTTC.

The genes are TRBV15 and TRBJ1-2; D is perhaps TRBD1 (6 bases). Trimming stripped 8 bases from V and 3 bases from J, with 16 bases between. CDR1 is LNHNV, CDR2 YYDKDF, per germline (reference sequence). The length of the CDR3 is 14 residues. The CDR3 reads CATSKGVPDYGYTF. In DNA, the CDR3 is TGTGCCACCTCGAAGGGGGTGCCGGACTATGGCTACACCTTC. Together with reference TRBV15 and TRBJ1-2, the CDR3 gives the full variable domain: DAMVIQNPRYQVTQFGKPVTLSCSQTLNHNVMYWYQQKSSQAPKLLFHYYDKDFNNEADTPDNFQSRRPNTSFCFLDIRSPGLGDTAMYLCATSKGVPDYGYTFGSGTRLTVV.

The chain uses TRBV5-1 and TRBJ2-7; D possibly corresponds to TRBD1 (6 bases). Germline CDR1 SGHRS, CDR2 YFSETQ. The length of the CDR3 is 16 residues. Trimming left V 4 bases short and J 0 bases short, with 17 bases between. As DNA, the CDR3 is TGCGCCAGCAGCGTGACCCCGGGACATAACTCCTACGAGCAGTACTTC. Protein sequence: CASSVTPGHNSYEQYF.

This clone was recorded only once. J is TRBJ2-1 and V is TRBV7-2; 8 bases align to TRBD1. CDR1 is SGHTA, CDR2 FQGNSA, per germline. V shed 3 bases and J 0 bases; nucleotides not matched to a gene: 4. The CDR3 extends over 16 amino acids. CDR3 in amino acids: CASSLNRGTSYNEQFF. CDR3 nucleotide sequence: TGTGCCAGCAGCTTGAACAGGGGGACCTCCTACAATGAGCAGTTCTTC. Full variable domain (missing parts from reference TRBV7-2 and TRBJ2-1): GAGVSQSPSNKVTEKGKDVELRCDPISGHTALYWYRQSLGQGLEFLIYFQGNSAPDKSGLPSDRFSAERTGGSVSTLTIQRTQQEDSAVYLCASSLNRGTSYNEQFFGPGTRLTVL.

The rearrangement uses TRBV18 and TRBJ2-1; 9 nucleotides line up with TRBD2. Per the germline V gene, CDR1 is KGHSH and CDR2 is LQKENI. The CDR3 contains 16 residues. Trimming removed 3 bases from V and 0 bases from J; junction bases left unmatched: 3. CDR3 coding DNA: TGTGCCAGCTCACCCAGCGGGAGGAGCTCCTACAATGAGCAGTTCTTC. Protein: CASSPSGRSSYNEQFF.

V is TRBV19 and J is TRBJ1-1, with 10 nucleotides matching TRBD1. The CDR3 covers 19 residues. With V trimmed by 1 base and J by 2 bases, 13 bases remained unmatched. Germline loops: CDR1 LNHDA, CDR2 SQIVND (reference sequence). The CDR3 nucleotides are TGTGCCAGTAGTATAGGGGCCGCCGGGACAGGGGTTAGAAACACTGAAGCTTTCTTT. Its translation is CASSIGAAGTGVRNTEAFF.

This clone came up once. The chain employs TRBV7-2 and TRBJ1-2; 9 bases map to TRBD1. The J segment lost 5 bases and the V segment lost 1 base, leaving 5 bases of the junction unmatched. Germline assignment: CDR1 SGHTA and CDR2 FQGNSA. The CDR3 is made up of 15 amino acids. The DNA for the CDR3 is TGTGCCAGCAGCTTAGGGGACAGGGAATTATATGGCTACACCTTC. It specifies CASSLGDRELYGYTF.

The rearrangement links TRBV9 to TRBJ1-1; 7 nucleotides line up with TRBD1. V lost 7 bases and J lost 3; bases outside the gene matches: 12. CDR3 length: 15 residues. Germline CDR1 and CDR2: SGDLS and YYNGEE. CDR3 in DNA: TGTGCCAGCGGAGTAACCGGGACAGTCCACACTGAAGCTTTCTTT. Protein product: CASGVTGTVHTEAFF.

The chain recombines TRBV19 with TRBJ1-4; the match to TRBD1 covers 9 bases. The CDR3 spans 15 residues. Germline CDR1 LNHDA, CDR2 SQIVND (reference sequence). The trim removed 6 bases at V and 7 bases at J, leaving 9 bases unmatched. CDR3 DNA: TGTGCCAGTAGCCCCGAAACAGGGGGCTTTGAAAAACTGTTTTTT. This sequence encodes CASSPETGGFEKLFF.

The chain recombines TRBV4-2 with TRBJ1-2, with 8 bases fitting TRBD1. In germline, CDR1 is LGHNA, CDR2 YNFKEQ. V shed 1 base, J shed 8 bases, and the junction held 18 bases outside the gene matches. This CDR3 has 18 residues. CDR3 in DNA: TGTGCCAGCAGCCAAGTCTTGTCGAGACAGGGGCTAAGTGGCGGCTACACCTTC. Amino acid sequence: CASSQVLSRQGLSGGYTF.

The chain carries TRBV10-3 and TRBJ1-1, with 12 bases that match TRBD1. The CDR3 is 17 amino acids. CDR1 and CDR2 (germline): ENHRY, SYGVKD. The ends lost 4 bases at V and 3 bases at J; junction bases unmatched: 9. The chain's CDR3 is CAISARGQGAGDTEAFF. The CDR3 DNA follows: TGTGCCATCAGTGCCCGGGGACAGGGGGCTGGGGACACTGAAGCTTTCTTT.

CDR3 DNA sequence: TGTGCCACCTCGCAGGACAGGGGTTACGAGCAGTACTTC. Translated, it gives CATSQDRGYEQYF. V and J are TRBV27 and TRBJ2-7, with 9 positions matching TRBD1. Germline values: CDR1 MNHEY, CDR2 SMNVEV (reference sequence). The CDR3 is 13 amino acids. Trimming cost V 10 bases and J 4 bases; bases outside gene matches: 8.

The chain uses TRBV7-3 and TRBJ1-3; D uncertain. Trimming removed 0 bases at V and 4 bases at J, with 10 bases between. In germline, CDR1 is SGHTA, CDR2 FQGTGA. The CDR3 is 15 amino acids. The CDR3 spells CASSLTGAGGNTIYF. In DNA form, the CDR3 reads TGTGCCAGCAGCTTAACTGGTGCAGGCGGAAACACCATATATTTT.

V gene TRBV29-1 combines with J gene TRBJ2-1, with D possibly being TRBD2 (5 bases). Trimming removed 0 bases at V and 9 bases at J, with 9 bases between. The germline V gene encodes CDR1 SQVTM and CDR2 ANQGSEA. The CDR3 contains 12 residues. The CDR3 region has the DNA TGCAGCGTTGAAGAGGGCCGGGGTGAGCAGTTCTTC. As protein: CSVEEGRGEQFF.

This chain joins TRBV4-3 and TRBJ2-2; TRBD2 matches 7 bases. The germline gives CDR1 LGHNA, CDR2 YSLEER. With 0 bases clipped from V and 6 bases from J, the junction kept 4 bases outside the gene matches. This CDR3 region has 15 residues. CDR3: CASSQDIGLAGELFF. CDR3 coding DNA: TGCGCCAGCAGCCAAGATATTGGACTAGCCGGGGAGCTGTTTTTT.

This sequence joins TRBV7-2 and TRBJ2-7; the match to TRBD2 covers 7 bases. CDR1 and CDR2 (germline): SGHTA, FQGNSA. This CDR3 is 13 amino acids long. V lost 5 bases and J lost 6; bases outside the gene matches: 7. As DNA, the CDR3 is TGTGCCAGCAGCCCCCAGACTAGCTTCGAGCAGTACTTC. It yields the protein CASSPQTSFEQYF.

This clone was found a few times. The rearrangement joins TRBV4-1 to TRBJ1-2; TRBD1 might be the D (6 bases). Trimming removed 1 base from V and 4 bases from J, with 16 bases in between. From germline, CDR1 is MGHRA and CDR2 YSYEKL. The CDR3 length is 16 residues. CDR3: CASSQGRGSIIYGYTF. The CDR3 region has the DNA TGCGCCAGCAGCCAAGGTAGGGGGAGCATAATCTATGGCTACACCTTC.

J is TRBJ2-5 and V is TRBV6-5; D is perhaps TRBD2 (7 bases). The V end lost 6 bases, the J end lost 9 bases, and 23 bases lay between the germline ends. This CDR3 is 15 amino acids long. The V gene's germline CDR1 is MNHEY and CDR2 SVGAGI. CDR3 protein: CASSLEGDYRGAQYF. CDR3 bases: TGTGCCAGCAGCCTGGAGGGGGACTACCGGGGGGCCCAGTACTTC.

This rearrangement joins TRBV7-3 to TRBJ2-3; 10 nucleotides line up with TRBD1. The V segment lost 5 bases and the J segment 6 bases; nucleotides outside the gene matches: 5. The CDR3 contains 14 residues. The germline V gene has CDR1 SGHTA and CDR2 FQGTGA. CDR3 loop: CASSPRQGADTQYF. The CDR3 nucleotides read TGTGCCAGCAGCCCGAGACAGGGGGCTGATACGCAGTATTTT. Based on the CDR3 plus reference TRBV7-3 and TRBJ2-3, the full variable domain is GAGVSQTPSNKVTEKGKYVELRCDPISGHTALYWYRQSLGQGPEFLIYFQGTGAADDSGLPNDRFFAVRPEGSVSTLKIQRTERGDSAVYLCASSPRQGADTQYFGPGTRLTVL.

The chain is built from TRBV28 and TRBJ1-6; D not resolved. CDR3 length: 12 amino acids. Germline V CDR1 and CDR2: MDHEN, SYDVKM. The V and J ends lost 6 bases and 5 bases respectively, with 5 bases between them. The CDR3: CASSPNNSPLHF. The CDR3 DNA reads TGTGCCAGCAGCCCCAATAATTCACCCCTCCACTTT. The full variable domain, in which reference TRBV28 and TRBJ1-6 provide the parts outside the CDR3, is DVKVTQSSRYLVKRTGEKVFLECVQDMDHENMFWYRQDPGLGLRLIYFSYDVKMKEKGDIPEGYSVSREKKERFSLILESASTNQTSMYLCASSPNNSPLHFGNGTRLTVT.